The source of this T cell receptor (beta chain) is a study of blood T cell repertoires in COVID-19. Study summary: T cells, B-cell-depleted T cells, or PBMCs supplied cDNA or gDNA.

The authors' processing: Scientists estimated how many nucleated cells there were by amplifying reference gene primers. Measured with immunoSEQ multiplex PCR; TCRdb has only the in-frame clones, and not every one. V and J calls and clone size are those listed in that table; D and trimming were worked out from the DNA. The sample contains roughly 260,000 clones, roughly 86% of which appear only once. V lost 8 bases and J lost 0; bases outside the gene matches: 10. This CDR3 contains 16 residues. Germline V gene sequence: CDR1 LGHNA, CDR2 YSLEER. This sequence originates from a man aged 35 to 55 who had recovered from COVID-19. This chain uses TRBV4-3 with TRBJ2-3, with 8 nucleotides matching TRBD2. The sample consisted of peripheral blood. CDR3 residues: CASSTSGGLSTDTQYF. The CDR3 region has the DNA TGCGCCAGCTCCACCAGCGGGGGCCTCAGCACAGATACGCAGTATTTT.